The T cell receptor (beta chain) described here comes from a study of cytomegalovirus exposure and HLA in healthy donors (dated by TCRdb to the late 2010s). Regarding the complete study: According to a later analysis, the 110 or so validation repertoires were produced on the same platform as the 700 or so repertoires of the first cohort. The aim of the study was to test whether cataloging public T cell receptors could identify signatures of past pathogen exposure. Along with the approximately 600-subject first cohort, a separate validation cohort of approximately 110 different subjects was used. High-throughput TCR immunosequencing, statistical association of individual TCRs with disease status, and machine learning were combined to predict cytomegalovirus infection status.

Library prep was done by the immunoSEQ multiplex PCR assay. The authors' analysis ran thus. A statistical classification framework was developed to diagnose cytomegalovirus status using the catalog of TCR beta chain sequences. The clones in this table, taken by TCRdb from immuneACCESS, are in-frame only. Not every clone is retained; where verified, under half of the shortfall comes from an unresolved V gene, and the cause of the rest is unknown. V and J calls and clone size are given by that table; D and trimming were obtained from the DNA. The sample table lists 110,000 to 150,000 clones, 80% to 90% of them with a count of one. Over 6.5% of the sample is taken by the ten largest. Study-wide conclusions, independent of this receptor: According to the authors, the approach could potentially be generalized to other disease states and immunological phenotypes. A later analysis lacked HLA typing for the validation cohort, so it scored co-occurrence in that cohort across all 120 or so repertoires. The study listed around 160 TCR beta chains as associated with cytomegalovirus. A few of the identified cytomegalovirus-associated TCR beta chains were confirmed in vitro to be specific for cytomegalovirus antigens. A later analysis found that TCRs clustered in the first cohort also tended to co-occur in the 120 validation repertoires, with 90% to 95% of cluster scores above 0. The classifier was reported to diagnose cytomegalovirus status with high specificity and sensitivity in both the original and validation cohorts. Most TCR sequences were observed very rarely across donors, whereas some public TCRs were present in many individuals.

Worth noting for this clone: Its antigen is currently not known. No much larger clone is present one base from it, and per-base qualities are unavailable.

Separate from the approximately 670-subject first cohort, the validation cohort of around 130 subjects was the group to which the donors belonged. The germline V end is reduced by 0 bases and the J end by 2 bases; junction bases left unmatched: 9. CDR1 and CDR2 (LGHNA, YSLEER) derive from the germline V gene. Inclusive of the bounding cysteine and phenylalanine, the CDR3 is 18 residues long. Only the CDR3 DNA is retained, 54 bases long and in frame from the first base. Sequenced input: PBMCs. This clonotype was obtained from a woman younger than 30 in good health and CMV-seropositive. The V gene is TRBV4-3 and the J gene is TRBJ1-4; 7 bases in the middle match TRBD1. The nucleotide sequence reads TGCGCCAGCAGCCAAGAGGGACGGAGACAGGGCACTAATGAAAAACTGTTTTTT. Translation gives CASSQEGRRQGTNEKLFF.